This T cell receptor beta chain is drawn from a study of blood T cell repertoires in COVID-19. Turning to the study itself: Some COVID-19 samples were acute and others convalescent; all came from the United States, Italy and Spain. T cells, B-cell-depleted T cells, or PBMCs supplied cDNA or gDNA.

As handled by the study authors: Reference gene primer amplification gave nucleated cell count estimates. Generated by immunoSEQ multiplex PCR, the TCRdb table keeps only in-frame clones and is missing some. V, J and clone size reflect that table, while D and trimming were determined from the DNA. The sample contains about 200,000 clones, approximately 83% of which appear only once. The origin of this receptor is a man aged 35 to 55 with acute or convalescent COVID-19. Sequencing input: peripheral blood.

The CDR3 coding sequence is TGTGCCAGCAGCTCAGGGCTAGCGGTCAGCACAGATACGCAGTATTTT. Translation: CASSSGLAVSTDTQYF. This rearrangement joins TRBV5-4 to TRBJ2-3, with 7 nucleotides matching TRBD2. Losses at the gene ends were 3 bases for V and 0 bases for J; bases not matched to a gene: 7. The CDR3 has 16 residues. CDR1 and CDR2 from the germline V gene are SGHNT and YYREEE (reference sequence).